The 28 T cell receptor beta chains reported below all come from one sample, sequenced in a study of blood T cell repertoires in COVID-19. Produced via immunoSEQ multiplex PCR; TCRdb's table is partial and in-frame only. In the table there are more than 150,000 clones, about nine tenths of which are singletons. The sample was PBMCs or T cells enriched from blood (not recorded which). These TCRs come from a woman between 25 and 40 years old who had recovered from COVID-19.

The chain links TRBV3-1 (or the pseudogene TRBV3-2) to TRBJ2-3, with TRBD2 matching 7 bases. Germline V gives CDR1 LGHDT, CDR2 YNNKEL (reference sequence). V shed 0 bases, J shed 10 bases, and the junction held 10 bases outside the gene matches. The CDR3 loop spans 15 amino acids. CDR3 sequence reads: CASSQDRGEFDPQYF. CDR3 DNA: TGTGCCAGCAGCCAAGATCGGGGGGAGTTCGATCCGCAGTATTTT.

CDR3 DNA sequence: TGTGCCAGCAGCTTGGAGACTAGCGGCAATGAGCAGTTCTTC. Residues: CASSLETSGNEQFF. The gene calls are TRBV11-3 and TRBJ2-1; the match to TRBD2 covers 9 bases. The ends lost 3 bases at V and 6 bases at J; junction bases unmatched: 3. Germline V gives CDR1 SGHNT, CDR2 YENEEA. There are 14 residues in the CDR3.

This chain links TRBV5-1 with TRBJ2-5; 9 bases align to TRBD2. The CDR3 spans 15 residues. V lost 0 bases to trimming and J lost 2 bases; unmatched junction nucleotides: 2. Per the germline V gene, CDR1 is SGHRS and CDR2 is YFSETQ. Here the CDR3 DNA reads TGCGCCAGCAGCTTGGCCAGCGGGGGGCAAGAGACCCAGTACTTC. As protein: CASSLASGGQETQYF.

The rearrangement uses TRBV7-2 and TRBJ1-3; D might be TRBD1 (6 bases). V was shortened by 5 bases and J by 0 bases, with 14 bases between the two germline ends. CDR1 SGHTA and CDR2 FQGNSA come from the germline V gene. The CDR3 runs 16 residues. CDR3 protein: CASSVGQLNSGNTIYF. The CDR3 DNA reads TGTGCCAGCAGCGTAGGACAGCTCAACTCTGGAAACACCATATATTTT. Complete variable domain (other parts from reference TRBV7-2 and TRBJ1-3): GAGVSQSPSNKVTEKGKDVELRCDPISGHTALYWYRQSLGQGLEFLIYFQGNSAPDKSGLPSDRFSAERTGGSVSTLTIQRTQQEDSAVYLCASSVGQLNSGNTIYFGEGSWLTVV.

The chain links TRBV2 to TRBJ2-7, with D perhaps matching TRBD2 (5 bases). Trimming cost V 8 bases and J 6 bases, with 23 bases left between them. CDR1 and CDR2 (germline): SNHLY, FYNNEI. There are 15 residues in the CDR3. CDR3 nucleotide sequence: TGTGCCAGCTCGCTCTACCGGGGTGTAGCCCCCGAGCAGTACTTC. Protein sequence: CASSLYRGVAPEQYF.

V gene TRBV24-1 combines with J gene TRBJ1-1; 11 nucleotides align to TRBD1. The CDR3 totals 18 residues. Germline assignment: CDR1 KGHDR and CDR2 SFDVKD. Germline trimming cut 4 bases from V and 4 bases from J; bases unmatched to any gene: 13. CDR3 coding DNA: TGTGCCACCAGTGACTCCGGGACAGGGGGAAATATTGGCACTGAAGCTTTCTTT. It translates to CATSDSGTGGNIGTEAFF.

This chain joins TRBV11-2 and TRBJ2-3; the match to TRBD2 covers 7 bases. Germline lookup yields CDR1 SGHAT and CDR2 FQNNGV. The CDR3 runs 14 residues. Germline trimming cut 7 bases from V and 0 bases from J; bases unmatched to any gene: 4. As DNA, the CDR3 is TGTGCCAGCAAAACTAGCGTGAGCACAGATACGCAGTATTTT. Translated, it gives CASKTSVSTDTQYF.

The chain uses TRBV29-1 and TRBJ2-1; 12 bases agree with TRBD2. The germline V gene has CDR1 SQVTM and CDR2 ANQGSEA. The ends lost 7 bases at V and 9 bases at J; junction bases unmatched: 16. The CDR3 runs 16 residues. CDR3 DNA sequence: TGCAGCGCTGGGCTTACTAGCGGGAGGAGTTTCGGTGAGCAGTTCTTC. Encoded protein: CSAGLTSGRSFGEQFF.

The chain combines TRBV2 with TRBJ2-7; D uncertain. Germline V gene sequence: CDR1 SNHLY, CDR2 FYNNEI. V was clipped by 3 bases and J by 0 bases, with 9 bases between them. The CDR3 length is 14 residues. The CDR3 nucleotides read TGTGCCAGCAGTGATAGCATTTACTCCTACGAGCAGTACTTC. It specifies CASSDSIYSYEQYF.

J is TRBJ1-1 and V is TRBV11-1; D not certain. Germline CDR1 reads SGHAT; CDR2 reads FQDESV (reference sequence). CDR3 length equals 16 residues. V lost 3 bases, J lost 4 bases, and 18 bases lay in between. For the CDR3, the DNA is TGTGCCAGCAGCTTTCATCGCGGTAGCGGGGTCACTGAAGCTTTCTTT. This encodes CASSFHRGSGVTEAFF.

The V call is TRBV4-1, the J call TRBJ1-1; 7 bases fit TRBD1. This CDR3 has 15 amino acids. Germline V gene data show CDR1 as MGHRA and CDR2 as YSYEKL. V lost 3 bases, J lost 2 bases, and 6 bases stayed unmatched. The chain's CDR3 is CASSQTGTANTEAFF. The CDR3 coding sequence is TGCGCCAGCAGCCAGACAGGGACAGCTAACACTGAAGCTTTCTTT.

The CDR3 loop reads CASSLAQGTNSPLHF. The CDR3 DNA is TGTGCCAGCAGCTTAGCGCAGGGTACAAATTCACCCCTCCACTTT. The rearrangement joins TRBV7-8 to TRBJ1-6; D possibly corresponds to TRBD1 (5 bases). This CDR3 is built from 15 residues. Looked up from germline, CDR1 is SGHVS and CDR2 is FQNEAQ. V shed 0 bases and J shed 7 bases, with 10 bases lying between them.

V is TRBV29-1 and J is TRBJ2-7; TRBD2 matches at 11 bases. CDR1 is SQVTM and CDR2 is ANQGSEA in the germline V gene. The CDR3 is made up of 15 amino acids. The V gene end was trimmed by 7 bases and the J gene end by 3 bases; junction bases not matched to a gene: 11. CDR3 DNA sequence: TGCAGCGCCCGAGGTTGGGGGACTAGCGGCTACGAGCAGTACTTC. Residues: CSARGWGTSGYEQYF.

V is TRBV19 and J is TRBJ1-4, with 9 bases lining up with TRBD1. The CDR3 runs 14 residues. Germline trimming cut 7 bases from V and 5 bases from J; bases unmatched to any gene: 5. CDR1 LNHDA and CDR2 SQIVND come from the germline V gene (reference sequence). CDR3 bases: TGTGCCAGTAATCGACAGGGGGAAAATGAAAAACTGTTTTTT. This sequence encodes CASNRQGENEKLFF.

V is TRBV4-2 and J is TRBJ2-7; unclear D gene. Germline V CDR1 and CDR2: LGHNA, YNFKEQ. This CDR3 has 16 residues. V lost 0 bases to trimming and J lost 0 bases, with 12 bases between them. The CDR3 protein is CASSQDSAVPSYEQYF. DNA for the CDR3: TGTGCCAGCAGCCAAGATTCGGCGGTTCCCTCCTACGAGCAGTACTTC.

The chain links TRBV23-1 to TRBJ1-1; 9 nucleotides agree with TRBD1. TRBV23-1 belongs to the ORF category, with a function that is uncertain. The junction had 10 bases not matched to a gene; V was cut back by 2 bases and J by 3 bases. The CDR3 covers 17 residues. The CDR3 loop is CASSQSYRRQGDTEAFF. The DNA of the CDR3 is TGCGCCAGCAGTCAAAGCTACCGGCGACAGGGGGACACTGAAGCTTTCTTT.

The chain carries TRBV7-2 and TRBJ1-2; 8 bases match TRBD1. The CDR3 covers 15 residues. Losses at the gene ends were 5 bases for V and 4 bases for J; bases not matched to a gene: 9. Germline-derived CDR1 and CDR2 are SGHTA and FQGNSA. CDR3 coding DNA: TGTGCCAGCAGCCCCTCGGGACAGGTCCCCTATGGCTACACCTTC. It specifies CASSPSGQVPYGYTF.

This chain links TRBV30 with TRBJ2-7, with D possibly being TRBD1 (6 bases). The CDR3 is made up of 13 amino acids. Germline CDR1 reads GTSNPN; CDR2 reads SVGIG (reference sequence). The V end lost 2 bases, the J end lost 2 bases, and 10 bases lay between the germline ends. The CDR3 DNA is TGTGCCTGGAGTACTGGGGGCGCCTACGAGCAGTACTTC. Protein product: CAWSTGGAYEQYF. Full variable domain (outside the CDR3, taken from reference TRBV30 and TRBJ2-7): SQTIHQWPATLVQPVGSPLSLECTVEGTSNPNLYWYRQAAGRGLQLLFYSVGIGQISSEVPQNLSASRPQDRQFILSSKKLLLSDSGFYLCAWSTGGAYEQYFGPGTRLTVT.

The CDR3 nucleotides are TGTGCCACCAGTGATTTGGACAGGAGTTTAGGTAACACCATATATTTT. This codes for CATSDLDRSLGNTIYF. The chain is built from TRBV24-1 and TRBJ1-3; TRBD1 might be the D (6 bases). The CDR3 sequence is 16 residues long. Germline V lookup: CDR1 KGHDR, CDR2 SFDVKD. V gave up 0 bases and J gave up 7 bases, with 15 bases separating them.

The chain joins TRBV2 to TRBJ2-7; 8 bases agree with TRBD1. The CDR3 sequence is 15 residues long. J was trimmed by 0 bases and V by 3 bases; bases with no gene match: 4. Germline CDR1 is SNHLY and CDR2 is FYNNEI. This chain's CDR3 is CASSDQGADSYEQYF. CDR3 coding DNA: TGTGCCAGCAGTGATCAGGGGGCGGACTCCTACGAGCAGTACTTC.

The CDR3 reads CASSQDRGLDYGYTF. The CDR3 DNA reads as TGTGCCAGCAGCCAAGATCGGGGTCTGGACTATGGCTACACCTTC. The V and J genes are TRBV4-2 and TRBJ1-2, with D hard to call. CDR3 length equals 15 residues. Germline V gives CDR1 LGHNA, CDR2 YNFKEQ. The V end lost 0 bases, the J end lost 3 bases, and 11 bases lay between the germline ends.

This clone has a single count. The CDR3 region has the DNA TGCGCCAGCAGCCCAACTAGAGTCGGTGAGACCCAGTACTTC. This gives the protein CASSPTRVGETQYF. This chain joins TRBV4-3 and TRBJ2-5, with D maybe TRBD2 (5 bases). Germline assignment: CDR1 LGHNA and CDR2 YSLEER. Trimming shortened V by 4 bases and J by 5 bases, and 14 bases separated the two germline ends. This CDR3 comprises 14 residues.

This clone came up a few times. The chain carries TRBV3-1 (or the pseudogene TRBV3-2) and TRBJ2-3, with D perhaps matching TRBD2 (7 bases). The CDR3 contains 16 residues. V lost 1 base and J 3 bases, leaving 14 bases between the germline ends. Germline CDR1 reads LGHDT; CDR2 reads YNNKEL (reference sequence). The CDR3 region is CASSQVRGAGTDTQYF. Written as DNA, the CDR3 is TGTGCCAGCAGCCAAGTACGGGGGGCTGGAACAGATACGCAGTATTTT.

The CDR3 region is CASSQDRTGVYGYTF. The CDR3 DNA reads TGTGCCAGCAGCCAAGATAGAACAGGGGTCTATGGCTACACCTTC. This chain uses TRBV4-2 with TRBJ1-2; 7 bases align to TRBD1. The CDR3 runs 15 residues. After removal of 0 bases from V and 4 bases from J, the junction contained 5 bases not matched to a gene. Germline CDR1 is LGHNA and CDR2 is YNFKEQ.

The rearrangement links TRBV23-1 to TRBJ2-7; TRBD1 agrees at 8 bases. TRBV23-1 is treated as an ORF (open reading frame) with a function not yet certain. Trimming took 3 bases from V and 1 from J; bases not matched to a gene: 14. The CDR3 runs to 18 residues. CDR3 DNA sequence: TGCGCCAGCAGTCACCGGACAGGGCCTATTCCCCTTTCCTACGAGCAGTACTTC. As protein: CASSHRTGPIPLSYEQYF.

The chain uses TRBV19 and TRBJ1-6; unclear D gene. Germline values: CDR1 LNHDA, CDR2 SQIVND (reference sequence). V lost 1 base, J lost 9 bases, and 10 bases lay in between. The CDR3 has 14 residues. The CDR3 loop reads CASSIAPGSSPLHF. The CDR3 coding sequence is TGTGCCAGTAGTATAGCTCCAGGAAGTTCACCCCTCCACTTT.

This chain links TRBV3-1 (or the pseudogene TRBV3-2) with TRBJ2-1, with 12 positions matching TRBD2. Germline V gene lookup returns CDR1 LGHDT and CDR2 YNNKEL (reference sequence). V gave up 1 base and J gave up 9 bases; unmatched junction bases: 4. This CDR3 spans 15 amino acids. CDR3 in amino acids: CASSQGTSGNREQFF. Here the CDR3 DNA reads TGTGCCAGCAGCCAAGGGACTAGCGGGAATCGTGAGCAGTTCTTC.

In DNA, the CDR3 is TGTGCCAGCAGCCTCGGCCTAGCTAGCACAGATACGCAGTATTTT. Protein: CASSLGLASTDTQYF. The gene calls are TRBV11-3 and TRBJ2-3, with D possibly matching TRBD2 (5 bases). Trimming cost V 5 bases and J 0 bases, with 12 bases left between them. The length of the CDR3 is 15 residues. In germline, CDR1 is SGHNT, CDR2 YENEEA.